This paragraph covers one T cell receptor (beta chain) sequence. This entry comes from a study of blood T cell repertoires in COVID-19. Study-wide context: PBMCs, B-cell-depleted T cells, or T cells were the source of the cDNA or gDNA that made up the material.

The authors' processing: Amplifying reference gene primers gave estimates of nucleated cell counts. TCRdb's copy holds only in-frame clones and misses some; the assay was immunoSEQ multiplex PCR. That table is the source of V, J and clone size, and D and trimming were worked out from the DNA. The table lists some 260,000 clones, 65% to 85% of them singletons. CDR3 size: 14 residues. The V gene's germline CDR1 is SGHVS and CDR2 FNYEAQ. J gave up 6 bases and V 6 bases, and 6 bases lay outside the gene matches. V and J are TRBV7-6 and TRBJ2-2; 8 nucleotides match TRBD2. Sequencing used peripheral blood. This clonotype was obtained from a woman aged 40 to 49 with active or convalescent COVID-19. The CDR3 region is CASSVRGGAGELFF. CDR3 sequence (DNA): TGTGCCAGCAGTGTCCGGGGGGGCGCCGGGGAGCTGTTTTTT.